Below, 16 T cell receptor beta chains from the same sample are listed, as sequenced in a study of T cells after yellow fever vaccination. MiXCR, run by TCRdb on the 5' RACE reads, gives a single entry per CDR3 protein. The sample records a few hundred thousand distinct CDR3 sequences, around 4.9% being singletons. Sequences were derived from CD4+ T cells sorted from PBMCs, sampled on the day of the yellow fever booster vaccination. These receptors originate from a man younger than 30 who received the YFV17D yellow fever vaccine.

For the CDR3, the DNA is TGTGCCAGCAGGAACCAGGGCACTGAAGCTTTCTTT. Amino acid sequence: CASRNQGTEAFF. The chain combines TRBV27 with TRBJ1-1; D is perhaps TRBD1 (5 bases). There are 12 residues in the CDR3. With 6 bases removed from V and 4 bases from J, the gap between germline ends came to 9 bases. Germline assignment: CDR1 MNHEY and CDR2 SMNVEV (reference sequence).

At least ten counts were recorded for this clonotype. The V gene is TRBV5-6, the J gene TRBJ2-7; D is undetermined. Between the trimmed V and J ends, which lost 3 bases and 6 bases, there was a span of 19 bases. The CDR3 covers 15 residues. Germline V gene sequence: CDR1 SGHDT, CDR2 YYEEEE. CDR3 loop: CASSSSGFISSEQYF. The CDR3 DNA reads as TGTGCCAGCAGCTCCTCGGGTTTTATTTCTAGCGAGCAGTACTTC.

This clonotype was found a few times. The V call is TRBV12-3 or TRBV12-4, the J call TRBJ2-3; 11 bases are shared with TRBD2. CDR3 length equals 15 residues. V shed 6 bases, J shed 2 bases, and the junction held 4 bases outside the gene matches. DNA of the CDR3: TGTGCCAGCAGGGCTAGCGGGGGGATCACAGATACGCAGTATTTT. Protein product: CASRASGGITDTQYF.

V and J are TRBV5-4 and TRBJ2-5, with D possibly being TRBD1 (5 bases). CDR1 and CDR2 (germline): SGHNT, YYREEE (reference sequence). This CDR3 spans 16 amino acids. V was pared by 5 bases and J by 3 bases, with 20 bases between. The CDR3 DNA follows: TGTGCCAGCAGTTTGTTCCCCACCTCAGGGAAAGAGACCCAGTACTTC. This sequence encodes CASSLFPTSGKETQYF.

This clonotype turned up a few times. This sequence joins TRBV5-1 and TRBJ1-3; D unclear. With 7 bases removed from V and 0 bases from J, the gap between germline ends came to 11 bases. The CDR3 runs to 14 residues. The germline gives CDR1 SGHRS, CDR2 YFSETQ. This CDR3 reads CASGLSSSGNTIYF. The CDR3 DNA follows: TGCGCCAGCGGCCTTTCGAGCTCTGGAAACACCATATATTTT.

This clonotype was counted a few times. This chain connects TRBV19 to TRBJ2-1; 12 bases map to TRBD2. V was pared by 4 bases and J by 4 bases, with 5 bases of the junction left unmatched. This CDR3 region has 16 residues. CDR1 LNHDA and CDR2 SQIVND come from the germline V gene (reference sequence). The CDR3 DNA reads TGTGCCAGTAGTAGCGGGACTAGCGGGCCATACAATGAGCAGTTCTTC. It codes for CASSSGTSGPYNEQFF.

V is TRBV5-1 and J is TRBJ1-1, with 7 bases aligning to TRBD1. CDR3 length: 15 residues. V trimming: 4 bases; J trimming: 1 base; junction bases outside the gene matches: 7. Germline V gene data show CDR1 as SGHRS and CDR2 as YFSETQ. CDR3 bases: TGCGCCAGCAGCACCGGAGGACAGGCGAACACTGAAGCTTTCTTT. This translates into CASSTGGQANTEAFF.

V usage is TRBV19 and J usage is TRBJ2-1, with 8 bases matching TRBD1. Germline V gene data show CDR1 as LNHDA and CDR2 as SQIVND (reference sequence). The trim removed 3 bases at V and 12 bases at J, leaving 19 bases unmatched. The CDR3 runs 17 residues. The DNA for the CDR3 is TGTGCCAGTAGTATTACTCCCCAGGGGGCGAGCCCCCTTGGGCAGTTCTTC. Amino acid sequence: CASSITPQGASPLGQFF.

This clonotype was seen at least ten times. The chain recombines TRBV18 with TRBJ2-5, with D hard to call. Trimming pared 3 bases from V and 2 bases from J, leaving 7 bases between. Germline V CDR1 and CDR2: KGHSH, LQKENI. CDR3 length: 13 amino acids. This CDR3 reads CASSPAVQETQYF. CDR3 in DNA: TGTGCCAGCTCACCTGCCGTACAAGAGACCCAGTACTTC.

This clonotype was picked up many times. The CDR3 loop is CASMEGAGDTQYF. The DNA for the CDR3 is TGTGCCAGCATGGAGGGGGCCGGAGATACGCAGTATTTT. The chain employs TRBV7-9 and TRBJ2-3; tentatively, D is TRBD1 (7 bases). CDR3 length: 13 amino acids. The germline CDR1 and CDR2 sequences are SEHNR and FQNEAQ (reference sequence). Trimming took 7 bases from V and 5 from J, leaving 13 bases between them. The variable domain in full, completed from reference TRBV7-9 and TRBJ2-3, reads DTGVSQNPRHKITKRGQNVTFRCDPISEHNRLYWYRQTLGQGPEFLTYFQNEAQLEKSRLLSDRFSAERPKGSFSTLEIQRTEQGDSAMYLCASMEGAGDTQYFGPGTRLTVL.

The chain couples TRBV7-3 to TRBJ2-3; D is undetermined. V was pared by 1 base and J by 3 bases, with 11 bases between. The CDR3 totals 15 residues. CDR1 and CDR2 (germline): SGHTA, FQGTGA. The CDR3 reads CASSLNQPRTDTQYF. The CDR3 DNA follows: TGTGCCAGCAGCTTAAATCAGCCCCGGACAGATACGCAGTATTTT.

This clonotype was seen only a few times. The J gene is TRBJ2-3, the V gene TRBV19; D unresolved. V lost 6 bases to trimming and J lost 4 bases, with 11 bases between them. The germline CDR1 and CDR2 sequences are LNHDA and SQIVND (reference sequence). The CDR3 is 13 amino acids. In nucleotides, the CDR3 is TGTGCCAGTAGCTCCGGTGCCGCAGATACGCAGTATTTT. It is translated as CASSSGAADTQYF.

This clonotype has at least ten counts. V gene TRBV7-9 combines with J gene TRBJ2-5; D is perhaps TRBD1 or TRBD2 (5 bases each). The CDR3 covers 13 residues. V was clipped by 5 bases and J by 4 bases, with 11 bases between them. The germline gives CDR1 SEHNR, CDR2 FQNEAQ (reference sequence). Here the CDR3 reads CASSPRGLETQYF. As DNA, the CDR3 is TGTGCCAGCAGCCCCCGGGGCCTAGAGACCCAGTACTTC.

This clonotype was observed at least ten times. The genes are TRBV2 and TRBJ2-3, with D uncertain. Germline loops: CDR1 SNHLY, CDR2 FYNNEI. The V end lost 5 bases, the J end lost 2 bases, and 8 bases lay between the germline ends. The CDR3 has 13 amino acids. CDR3 protein: CASSRFYTDTQYF. CDR3 nucleotides: TGTGCCAGCAGTCGGTTTTACACAGATACGCAGTATTTT.

Ten or more counts support this clonotype. The rearrangement links TRBV20-1 to TRBJ1-2; 7 positions match TRBD1. This CDR3 is 16 amino acids long. The trim removed 0 bases at V and 5 bases at J, leaving 12 bases unmatched. Germline-derived CDR1 and CDR2 are DFQATT and SNEGSKA (reference sequence). This chain's CDR3 is CSARDPDRRIPYGYTF. CDR3 coding DNA: TGCAGTGCTAGAGATCCGGACAGGAGGATCCCATATGGCTACACCTTC.

The table lists this clonotype with many counts. The genes are TRBV5-1 and TRBJ2-5, with a weak D call TRBD1 (6 bases). Deletions cut 6 bases from V and 1 base from J, with 10 bases between. From germline, CDR1 is SGHRS and CDR2 YFSETQ. This CDR3 spans 13 amino acids. The CDR3, as DNA: TGCGCCAGCAATGGACAGATCCAAGAGACCCAGTACTTC. Encoded protein: CASNGQIQETQYF.